The rows below give T cell receptor beta chains drawn from one sample of a study of tumor and adjacent non-tumor tissue in lung cancer. In TCRdb, the multiplex PCR reads were re-called with MiXCR into one record per CDR3 protein. In the table there are about 86,000 distinct CDR3 sequences, more than 75% of which are singletons. The specimen was distant non-tumor lung tissue. Receptors were obtained from a woman in her fifties or sixties with non-small cell lung cancer. Both conserved end residues are part of each CDR3. The D gene is left open where the match is weak. Size is omitted from some rows. Given values are once, few, many or a class for expanded clones.

J gene: TRBJ2-7; D gene: .; V gene: TRBV10-3; clone size: .; CDR3 DNA: TGTGCCATCAGCAATAGGGGTTTGGGACGGTCCTACAAGCAATACTTC; CDR3 protein: CAISNRGLGRSYKQYF
J gene: TRBJ2-3; D gene: .; V gene: TRBV4-1; clone size: .; CDR3 DNA: TGCGCCAGCAGCCAGTCAGGATTAGAGGGAAACACAGATACGCAGTATTTT; CDR3 protein: CASSQSGLEGNTDTQYF
J gene: TRBJ2-3; D gene: .; V gene: TRBV12-3/TRBV12-4; clone size: .; CDR3 DNA: TGTGCCAGCACATTACGGCAGGATGGCACAGATACGCAGTATTTT; CDR3 protein: CASTLRQDGTDTQYF
J gene: TRBJ1-1; D gene: .; V gene: TRBV7-8; clone size: many; CDR3 DNA: TGTGCCAGCAGCTTAGCGGGGGCAGGCATGGCTTTCTTT; CDR3 protein: CASSLAGAGMAFF
J gene: TRBJ2-2; D gene: .; V gene: TRBV12-3/TRBV12-4; clone size: once; CDR3 DNA: TGTGCCAGCGTGACGCACACCGGGGAGCTGTTTTTT; CDR3 protein: CASVTHTGELFF
J gene: TRBJ1-5; D gene: .; V gene: TRBV11-2; clone size: .; CDR3 DNA: TGTGCCAACACCTTAGAGAACGGGGGGGCCAAGCATTTT; CDR3 protein: CANTLENGGAKHF
J gene: TRBJ2-3; D gene: .; V gene: TRBV10-3; clone size: many; CDR3 DNA: TGTGCCATCAGTGAGGCTAGCCCTAGCACAGATACGCAGTATTTT; CDR3 protein: CAISEASPSTDTQYF
J gene: TRBJ2-2; D gene: TRBD2; V gene: TRBV10-2; clone size: .; CDR3 DNA: TGCGCCAGAAGTACTAGCGGGAGTATCGGGGAGCTGTTTTTT; CDR3 protein: CARSTSGSIGELFF
J gene: TRBJ2-3; D gene: TRBD1; V gene: TRBV7-9; clone size: .; CDR3 DNA: TGTGCCAGCAGCCTCGCCGGCAGGGGGCTGGCAAATACGCAGTATTTT; CDR3 protein: CASSLAGRGLANTQYF
J gene: TRBJ2-7; D gene: .; V gene: TRBV29-1; clone size: .; CDR3 DNA: TGCAGCGTTCTGGCAGCTCCCACCTACCAGCAATACTTC; CDR3 protein: CSVLAAPTYQQYF
J gene: TRBJ2-7; D gene: .; V gene: TRBV24-1; clone size: .; CDR3 DNA: TGTGCCTCCTCGGAGATGGGTTACGAGCAGTACTTC; CDR3 protein: CASSEMGYEQYF
J gene: TRBJ2-1; D gene: .; V gene: TRBV5-6; clone size: .; CDR3 DNA: TGTGCCAGCAGTTTAGTCTCCACACCGGAGCAGCTCTTC; CDR3 protein: CASSLVSTPEQLF
J gene: TRBJ2-7; D gene: TRBD1; V gene: TRBV29-1; clone size: once; CDR3 DNA: TGCAGCGTTGAACCCCACGGGACAGGGGATATTATGGAGCAGTACTTC; CDR3 protein: CSVEPHGTGDIMEQYF
J gene: TRBJ2-1; D gene: TRBD1; V gene: TRBV24-1; clone size: .; CDR3 DNA: TGTGCCACAAGTGGGACAGGGGGGAGCTCCTACAATGGGCAGTTCTTC; CDR3 protein: CATSGTGGSSYNGQFF
J gene: TRBJ2-1; D gene: TRBD2; V gene: TRBV10-2; clone size: many; CDR3 DNA: TGCGCCAGCAGTGATACCGGGACTAGCGGGACCGATGAGCAGTTCTTC; CDR3 protein: CASSDTGTSGTDEQFF
J gene: TRBJ2-5; D gene: TRBD1; V gene: TRBV28; clone size: .; CDR3 DNA: TGTGCCAGCAGTTCACCCCCCTGGGACAGGGAACGATTCCAAGAGACCCAGTACTTC; CDR3 protein: CASSSPPWDRERFQETQYF
J gene: TRBJ2-7; D gene: TRBD2; V gene: TRBV4-1; clone size: .; CDR3 DNA: TGCGCCAGCAGCCAGACTAGCGGGGCGAACTTCTACGAGCAGTACTTC; CDR3 protein: CASSQTSGANFYEQYF
J gene: TRBJ2-1; D gene: TRBD2; V gene: TRBV18; clone size: .; CDR3 DNA: TGTGCCAGCTCACAACCACTAGCGGGAGGGCCCAATGAGCAGTTCTTC; CDR3 protein: CASSQPLAGGPNEQFF
J gene: TRBJ1-2; D gene: .; V gene: TRBV4-2; clone size: many; CDR3 DNA: TGTGCCAGCAGCCAAGATGGCAGGGATGGCTACACCTTC; CDR3 protein: CASSQDGRDGYTF
J gene: TRBJ2-7; D gene: .; V gene: TRBV6-5; clone size: .; CDR3 DNA: TGTGCCAGCACTCCCGGACGGAGAAGTTACGAGCAGTGCTTC; CDR3 protein: CASTPGRRSYEQCF
J gene: TRBJ2-3; D gene: .; V gene: TRBV6-6; clone size: .; CDR3 DNA: TGTGCCAACACCGAAGACAGTACCGCGGATACGCAGTATTTC; CDR3 protein: CANTEDSTADTQYF
J gene: TRBJ1-2; D gene: .; V gene: TRBV12-3/TRBV12-4; clone size: many; CDR3 DNA: TGTGCCAGCAGTTTAGCGCGGGGCAGGACTAACTATGGCTACACCTTC; CDR3 protein: CASSLARGRTNYGYTF
J gene: TRBJ2-2; D gene: TRBD2; V gene: TRBV4-2; clone size: .; CDR3 DNA: TGTGCCATCAGCCAGGAGTTAGCGGGGGATAACACCGGGGAGCTGTTTTTT; CDR3 protein: CAISQELAGDNTGELFF
J gene: TRBJ2-3; D gene: .; V gene: TRBV11-2; clone size: .; CDR3 DNA: TGTACCAGCAGCTTAGGACCCCCAGGGGACCGTACGCAGTGTTTT; CDR3 protein: CTSSLGPPGDRTQCF
J gene: TRBJ2-7; D gene: TRBD2; V gene: TRBV6-1; clone size: .; CDR3 DNA: TGCGCCAGCGTTTCGGGAGGCGCCTACGAGCAGTACTTC; CDR3 protein: CASVSGGAYEQYF
J gene: TRBJ2-5; D gene: TRBD1; V gene: TRBV12-3/TRBV12-4; clone size: .; CDR3 DNA: TGTACCAGCAGGGGGCCCAAGGTAGAGACCCAGTACTTC; CDR3 protein: CTSRGPKVETQYF
J gene: TRBJ2-7; D gene: .; V gene: TRBV6-5; clone size: .; CDR3 DNA: TGTGCCAGCAGTCGGCCTAGCAGGCGATCCTACGAGCAGTACTTC; CDR3 protein: CASSRPSRRSYEQYF
J gene: TRBJ2-1; D gene: .; V gene: TRBV6-1; clone size: .; CDR3 DNA: TGTGCCAGCAGTGGCGAGAGGGCCCCCTACACTGAGCAGTTCTTC; CDR3 protein: CASSGERAPYTEQFF
J gene: TRBJ1-2; D gene: .; V gene: TRBV4-1; clone size: .; CDR3 DNA: TGCGTCAGCAGCCAAGAAGTGGGACCCGGGAGTGGCTACACCTTC; CDR3 protein: CVSSQEVGPGSGYTF
J gene: TRBJ2-3; D gene: TRBD2; V gene: TRBV28; clone size: many; CDR3 DNA: TGTGCCAGCATAGCTAGCGGGGCTAGCACAGATACGCAGTATTTT; CDR3 protein: CASIASGASTDTQYF
J gene: TRBJ2-1; D gene: .; V gene: TRBV6-1; clone size: .; CDR3 DNA: TGTGCCAGCAGGAAAAGGGCCGAGGGAAGGGAGAGCTACAATGAGCAGTTCTTC; CDR3 protein: CASRKRAEGRESYNEQFF
J gene: TRBJ2-5; D gene: TRBD2; V gene: TRBV6-6; clone size: .; CDR3 DNA: TGTGCCAGCGGTTACGATTATAGCGGGAGAGAGACCCAGTATTTC; CDR3 protein: CASGYDYSGRETQYF
J gene: TRBJ2-7; D gene: TRBD1; V gene: TRBV10-2; clone size: .; CDR3 DNA: TGCGCCAGCATACAGGGGGGCAACGAGTATTACTTC; CDR3 protein: CASIQGGNEYYF
J gene: TRBJ2-1; D gene: .; V gene: TRBV11-2; clone size: .; CDR3 DNA: TGTGCCAGCGGCCTAATGGGGGCGGGAGTTTCCTACATTGAGCAGTTCTTC; CDR3 protein: CASGLMGAGVSYIEQFF
J gene: TRBJ2-1; D gene: .; V gene: TRBV29-1; clone size: .; CDR3 DNA: TGCGGCGTTGCACACTGGGGGAGCAATGAGCAGTTTTTC; CDR3 protein: CGVAHWGSNEQFF
J gene: TRBJ2-7; D gene: .; V gene: TRBV5-5; clone size: .; CDR3 DNA: TGTGCGGGCAGGTTCTCCATTTTCGACAGAGCCTACGAGCAATACTTC; CDR3 protein: CAGRFSIFDRAYEQYF
J gene: TRBJ2-1; D gene: .; V gene: TRBV11-3; clone size: once; CDR3 DNA: TGTGCCAGCAGCCCCACTAATGGTAGCAATGAGCAGTTCTTC; CDR3 protein: CASSPTNGSNEQFF
J gene: TRBJ2-7; D gene: TRBD2; V gene: TRBV6-2/TRBV6-3; clone size: many; CDR3 DNA: TGTGCCACCACGGGGGGGCTAACCCCCTACGAGCAGTACTTC; CDR3 protein: CATTGGLTPYEQYF
J gene: TRBJ2-3; D gene: .; V gene: TRBV6-6; clone size: .; CDR3 DNA: TGTGCCAATACCGAAGACAGTACCACAGATGTGCAGTATTTT; CDR3 protein: CANTEDSTTDVQYF
J gene: TRBJ2-3; D gene: .; V gene: TRBV20-1; clone size: .; CDR3 DNA: TGCAGTGCTAGGAATAACGGAAGACCCACAGATACGCAGTATTTT; CDR3 protein: CSARNNGRPTDTQYF
J gene: TRBJ2-2; D gene: .; V gene: TRBV7-8; clone size: .; CDR3 DNA: TGTGCCAGCACCCGACTGACATGGGTTGGCGGGGAGCTGTTTTTT; CDR3 protein: CASTRLTWVGGELFF
J gene: TRBJ2-3; D gene: .; V gene: TRBV4-1; clone size: once; CDR3 DNA: TGCGCCAGCAGCAATGGTTCTAGCACAGATACGCAGTATTTT; CDR3 protein: CASSNGSSTDTQYF
J gene: TRBJ1-6; D gene: TRBD1; V gene: TRBV29-1; clone size: .; CDR3 DNA: TGCAGCGTCTCCGGGACAGGGGGCTCGACCATCCACTTT; CDR3 protein: CSVSGTGGSTIHF
J gene: TRBJ2-5; D gene: TRBD2; V gene: TRBV6-6; clone size: .; CDR3 DNA: TGTGCCTGCAACCCCCAGGGATTAGCGGGAGGGACGGAGACCCAGTACTTC; CDR3 protein: CACNPQGLAGGTETQYF
J gene: TRBJ2-2; D gene: .; V gene: TRBV12-3/TRBV12-4; clone size: once; CDR3 DNA: TGTGCCAACAGCCTCAAGACCGGGGAGCTGTTTTTT; CDR3 protein: CANSLKTGELFF
J gene: TRBJ2-7; D gene: .; V gene: TRBV29-1; clone size: .; CDR3 DNA: .; CDR3 protein: CSVVGRGTYEHYF
J gene: TRBJ1-1; D gene: .; V gene: TRBV10-3; clone size: .; CDR3 DNA: TGTATCATCAGTGAAAGAGAGAACACTGAAGCTTTCTTT; CDR3 protein: CIISERENTEAFF
J gene: TRBJ1-4; D gene: .; V gene: TRBV10-2; clone size: .; CDR3 DNA: TGCTCCAGCAGTGAATACGATCCGGGGGAGGAAAAACCGTTTTTT; CDR3 protein: CSSSEYDPGEEKPFF
J gene: TRBJ2-5; D gene: .; V gene: TRBV4-1; clone size: .; CDR3 DNA: TGCGCCAGCAGCCACGACTCAGGAGGGCTTACCGAGACCCAGTGCTTC; CDR3 protein: CASSHDSGGLTETQCF
J gene: TRBJ2-7; D gene: .; V gene: TRBV20-1; clone size: many; CDR3 DNA: TGCAGTGCCCCCGGGCAACTGAGCTCCTACGAGCAGTACTTC; CDR3 protein: CSAPGQLSSYEQYF
J gene: TRBJ2-5; D gene: TRBD2; V gene: TRBV12-3/TRBV12-4; clone size: .; CDR3 DNA: TGTGCCAGCAGTACTCGGACTAGCGGGAGGACTTGGGAGACCGAGTACTTC; CDR3 protein: CASSTRTSGRTWETEYF
J gene: TRBJ2-1; D gene: TRBD2; V gene: TRBV11-1; clone size: .; CDR3 DNA: TGTGCTTGCAGCTTAGCAGCTAGCGGGAGTCATGAGCAGTTCTTC; CDR3 protein: CACSLAASGSHEQFF
J gene: TRBJ2-5; D gene: TRBD2; V gene: TRBV20-1; clone size: .; CDR3 DNA: TGCAGTGTTGGGGGGATAGCGGGATTGGAGAGCCAGTACTTC; CDR3 protein: CSVGGIAGLESQYF
J gene: TRBJ2-3; D gene: TRBD2; V gene: TRBV11-2; clone size: medium-sized; CDR3 DNA: TGTGCCAGCAGCTCTCCGACTAGCGGGAGGGTGGATACGCAGTATTTT; CDR3 protein: CASSSPTSGRVDTQYF
J gene: TRBJ2-3; D gene: TRBD1; V gene: TRBV29-1; clone size: .; CDR3 DNA: TGCAGCGTTGTTGGACAGGGGCTGCCGGACTTTCACACAGATACGCAATATTTT; CDR3 protein: CSVVGQGLPDFHTDTQYF
J gene: TRBJ2-5; D gene: .; V gene: TRBV11-2; clone size: .; CDR3 DNA: TGTGCCAACAGCTTGGCTACTTGCGGGAACCGAGAGACCCAATACTTC; CDR3 protein: CANSLATCGNRETQYF
J gene: TRBJ2-5; D gene: .; V gene: TRBV18; clone size: .; CDR3 DNA: TGTGCCAGCTCATCCGTGGAGACCCAGTACTTC; CDR3 protein: CASSSVETQYF
J gene: TRBJ1-3; D gene: TRBD1; V gene: TRBV29-1; clone size: .; CDR3 DNA: TGCAGTGTTGAAAGCCCATGCAGGGACAGTGGAACCACCATATATTTT; CDR3 protein: CSVESPCRDSGTTIYF
J gene: TRBJ1-2; D gene: .; V gene: TRBV6-2/TRBV6-3; clone size: .; CDR3 DNA: TGTGCCAACGATAGAGCGGACGGTGATGGCTATACCTTC; CDR3 protein: CANDRADGDGYTF